This T cell receptor (beta chain) was obtained from a study of immune cell composition in non-small cell lung cancer. Produced via immunoSEQ multiplex PCR; TCRdb's table is partial and in-frame only. The data contain 9,500 to 10,000 clones, about 63% of them singletons. This clone turned up a few times. Its antigen is unidentified. Study-level results: Clones >0.5% enriched in tumour were rarer in adenocarcinoma (roughly 35%) than squamous (around 75%). Lung adenocarcinomas had lower top 10 clone scores and clonality than squamous tumours.

V was clipped by 3 bases and J by 5 bases, with 8 bases between them. Germline assignment: CDR1 SGHAT and CDR2 FQDESV (reference sequence). The CDR3 sequence is 12 residues long. Sequenced sample: lung tumor tissue. This chain joins TRBV11-1 and TRBJ2-7; D is unclear. This receptor was taken from a human donor with non-small cell lung cancer. The chain's CDR3 is CASSFGVDEQYF. DNA for the CDR3: TGTGCCAGCAGCTTTGGGGTGGACGAGCAGTACTTC.